What follows are 5 T cell receptor beta chains derived from one specimen sequenced in a study of T-cell memory formation after mild COVID-19. MiXCR was run by TCRdb on the 5' RACE reads, yielding one entry per CDR3 protein. The sample has 85,000 to 120,000 distinct CDR3 sequences; 9.5% to 15% are singletons. The sample consisted of PBMCs or a T cell subset sorted from them (not recorded which). These receptors came from an adult woman who had mild COVID-19 (a few samples of this study predate the infection). Cell type and time point are not known.

This clonotype was counted a few times. V and J are TRBV4-3 and TRBJ2-3; 7 bases map to TRBD2. Trimming cost V 4 bases and J 7 bases; bases outside gene matches: 14. The germline V gene encodes CDR1 LGHNA and CDR2 YSLEER. This CDR3 spans 16 amino acids. CDR3 sequence: CASSRSRLGEGNTQYF. CDR3 bases: TGCGCCAGCAGCCGCTCCAGGCTGGGGGAGGGGAATACGCAGTATTTT.

This chain uses TRBV10-2 with TRBJ2-1, with unresolved D. Germline-derived CDR1 and CDR2 are WSHSY and SAAADI. Trimming removed 0 bases at V and 4 bases at J, with 4 bases between. This CDR3 region has 13 residues. The CDR3 sequence is CASSESGYNEQFF. DNA of the CDR3: TGCGCCAGCAGTGAGTCGGGGTACAATGAGCAGTTCTTC.

This clonotype was found many times. V is TRBV5-1 and J is TRBJ2-3; D unclear. Germline V gene sequence: CDR1 SGHRS, CDR2 YFSETQ. The CDR3 is 14 residues long. Trimming removed 0 bases at V and 0 bases at J, with 5 bases between. The CDR3 reads CASSLVGSTDTQYF. The CDR3 coding sequence is TGCGCCAGCAGCTTGGTCGGGAGCACAGATACGCAGTATTTT.

The J gene is TRBJ2-3, the V gene TRBV7-9; 7 bases map to TRBD1. J gave up 4 bases and V 4 bases, and 14 bases lay outside the gene matches. This CDR3 has 17 residues. Germline CDR1 reads SEHNR; CDR2 reads FQNEAQ (reference sequence). This chain's CDR3 is CASSSKPTTGPPDTQYF. As DNA, the CDR3 is TGTGCCAGCAGCTCTAAGCCGACGACAGGGCCCCCAGATACGCAGTATTTT. Complete variable domain (other parts from reference TRBV7-9 and TRBJ2-3): DTGVSQNPRHKITKRGQNVTFRCDPISEHNRLYWYRQTLGQGPEFLTYFQNEAQLEKSRLLSDRFSAERPKGSFSTLEIQRTEQGDSAMYLCASSSKPTTGPPDTQYFGPGTRLTVL.

This clonotype has a handful of counts. The chain carries TRBV5-1 and TRBJ1-2; perhaps TRBD1 as D (6 bases). V lost 0 bases and J lost 2, with 11 bases in between. CDR3 size: 15 residues. Germline V lookup: CDR1 SGHRS, CDR2 YFSETQ. The CDR3 loop is CASSLVTGTNYGYTF. The CDR3 coding sequence is TGCGCCAGCAGCTTGGTTACAGGGACAAACTATGGCTACACCTTC.